This is a list of T cell receptor beta chains from one sample in a study of T cell responses to AZD1222 COVID-19 vaccine. Assay: immunoSEQ multiplex PCR; the TCRdb copy retains only in-frame clones and omits some. This table holds 69,000 or so clones, around 89% found once. This material consisted of peripheral blood, taken 28 days after the second dose of the MenACWY control vaccine. The receptors stem from an adult who received the MenACWY meningococcal vaccine as a control. Each CDR3 is given with its conserved first and last residue. A D gene is named only where the DNA matches it firmly. Clone size appears in some rows only: once, few, many, or a class for an expanded clone.

d_call: .; clone_size: .; j_call: TRBJ2-7; v_call: TRBV9; cdr3_aa: CASSAQVNSYEQYF; cdr3_nt: TGTGCCAGCAGCGCACAGGTGAACTCCTACGAGCAGTACTTC
d_call: .; clone_size: few; j_call: TRBJ1-2; v_call: TRBV19; cdr3_aa: CASSSRQDGAGYTF; cdr3_nt: TGTGCCAGTAGTTCCCGACAGGACGGTGCGGGCTACACCTTC
d_call: .; clone_size: few; j_call: TRBJ2-7; v_call: TRBV10-1; cdr3_aa: CASSDQYYEQYF; cdr3_nt: TGCGCCAGCAGTGACCAATACTACGAGCAGTACTTC
d_call: .; clone_size: .; j_call: TRBJ1-1; v_call: TRBV24-1; cdr3_aa: CATTRYGGTEAFF; cdr3_nt: TGTGCCACCACCAGATACGGGGGGACAGAAGCTTTCTTT
d_call: .; clone_size: .; j_call: TRBJ1-3; v_call: TRBV7-9; cdr3_aa: CASSPPFGSGNTIYF; cdr3_nt: TGTGCCAGCAGCCCCCCGTTTGGCTCTGGAAACACCATATATTTT
d_call: TRBD1; clone_size: .; j_call: TRBJ1-2; v_call: TRBV5-1; cdr3_aa: CASSDRTGSESGYTF; cdr3_nt: TGCGCCAGCAGCGACCGGACAGGGTCAGAGAGTGGCTACACCTTC
d_call: .; clone_size: .; j_call: TRBJ1-5; v_call: TRBV10-3; cdr3_aa: CAISETGNNQPQHF; cdr3_nt: TGTGCCATCAGTGAGACAGGTAACAATCAGCCCCAGCATTTT
d_call: TRBD2; clone_size: .; j_call: TRBJ2-7; v_call: TRBV27; cdr3_aa: CASMRGGRSEQYF; cdr3_nt: TGTGCCAGTATGCGGGGGGGCCGAAGCGAGCAGTACTTC
d_call: TRBD1; clone_size: .; j_call: TRBJ2-2; v_call: TRBV28; cdr3_aa: CASMGTGAPHTGELFF; cdr3_nt: TGTGCCAGCATGGGGACAGGGGCACCCCACACCGGGGAGCTGTTTTTT
d_call: TRBD1; clone_size: .; j_call: TRBJ2-6; v_call: TRBV19; cdr3_aa: CASTRRGQGASGANVLTF; cdr3_nt: TGTGCCAGTACCAGAAGAGGACAGGGGGCCTCTGGGGCCAACGTCCTGACTTTC
d_call: .; clone_size: once; j_call: TRBJ2-2; v_call: TRBV5-1; cdr3_aa: CASSGNLGRNTGELFF; cdr3_nt: TGCGCCAGCAGCGGGAATCTCGGTCGGAACACCGGGGAGCTGTTTTTT
d_call: .; clone_size: .; j_call: TRBJ2-3; v_call: TRBV5-1; cdr3_aa: CASSFGGPTDTQYF; cdr3_nt: TGCGCCAGCAGCTTTGGGGGGCCGACAGATACGCAGTATTTT
d_call: .; clone_size: .; j_call: TRBJ1-4; v_call: TRBV5-4; cdr3_aa: CASSLSGGASEKLFF; cdr3_nt: TGTGCCAGCAGCTTGAGCGGGGGCGCGAGTGAAAAACTGTTTTTT
d_call: .; clone_size: few; j_call: TRBJ2-7; v_call: TRBV4-1; cdr3_aa: CASSQDQGIIYEQYF; cdr3_nt: TGCGCCAGCAGCCAAGATCAGGGAATAATTTACGAGCAGTACTTC
d_call: .; clone_size: .; j_call: TRBJ1-2; v_call: TRBV7-9; cdr3_aa: CASSLGDGRRYYGYTF; cdr3_nt: TGTGCCAGCAGCTTAGGAGACGGGCGGCGGTACTATGGCTACACCTTC
d_call: .; clone_size: .; j_call: TRBJ1-2; v_call: TRBV28; cdr3_aa: CASSLWKARDTYSGYTF; cdr3_nt: TGTGCCAGCAGTTTATGGAAGGCGCGGGACACTTATAGCGGCTACACCTTC
d_call: .; clone_size: .; j_call: TRBJ2-1; v_call: TRBV30; cdr3_aa: CARSGLRSSYNEQFF; cdr3_nt: TGTGCTCGGAGTGGACTGCGGAGCTCCTACAATGAGCAGTTCTTC
d_call: .; clone_size: .; j_call: TRBJ2-7; v_call: TRBV6-2/TRBV6-3; cdr3_aa: CASSRPFGSSYEQYF; cdr3_nt: TGTGCCAGCAGTCGTCCCTTCGGGAGCTCCTACGAGCAGTACTTC
d_call: TRBD1; clone_size: once; j_call: TRBJ1-2; v_call: TRBV5-5; cdr3_aa: CASSLITGDYTF; cdr3_nt: TGTGCCAGCAGCTTGATCACAGGGGACTACACCTTC
d_call: TRBD1; clone_size: .; j_call: TRBJ2-6; v_call: TRBV19; cdr3_aa: CASSILTGEGSGANVLTF; cdr3_nt: TGTGCCAGTAGTATCTTGACAGGGGAAGGCTCTGGGGCCAACGTCCTGACTTTC
d_call: .; clone_size: .; j_call: TRBJ2-1; v_call: TRBV5-4; cdr3_aa: CASSFGSRTDSYNEQFF; cdr3_nt: TGTGCCAGCAGCTTTGGATCCCGGACGGACTCCTACAATGAGCAGTTCTTC
d_call: TRBD1; clone_size: .; j_call: TRBJ2-7; v_call: TRBV9; cdr3_aa: CASSEGQGEGEQYF; cdr3_nt: TGTGCCAGCAGCGAGGGACAGGGAGAAGGCGAGCAGTACTTC
d_call: .; clone_size: once; j_call: TRBJ2-3; v_call: TRBV19; cdr3_aa: CATAPGGRPTTDTQYF; cdr3_nt: TGTGCCACCGCCCCCGGGGGCCGACCCACCACAGATACGCAGTATTTT
d_call: .; clone_size: .; j_call: TRBJ1-1; v_call: TRBV6-2/TRBV6-3; cdr3_aa: CASSYSNRQYNTEAFF; cdr3_nt: TGTGCCAGCAGTTACTCGAATCGCCAGTATAACACTGAAGCTTTCTTT
d_call: TRBD1; clone_size: .; j_call: TRBJ2-3; v_call: TRBV6-5; cdr3_aa: CASSEGQSTDTQYF; cdr3_nt: TGTGCCAGCAGCGAGGGACAGAGCACAGATACGCAGTATTTT
d_call: .; clone_size: .; j_call: TRBJ1-4; v_call: TRBV4-3; cdr3_aa: CASSQDFLGEKLFF; cdr3_nt: TGCGCCAGCAGCCAAGATTTTTTAGGGGAAAAACTGTTTTTT
d_call: TRBD1; clone_size: once; j_call: TRBJ2-7; v_call: TRBV28; cdr3_aa: CASRQGFVYEQYF; cdr3_nt: TGTGCCAGCCGACAGGGGTTTGTCTACGAGCAGTACTTC
d_call: TRBD1; clone_size: .; j_call: TRBJ1-1; v_call: TRBV6-2/TRBV6-3; cdr3_aa: CASSYSDRGAGTEAFF; cdr3_nt: TGTGCCAGCAGTTACTCCGACAGGGGCGCCGGGACTGAAGCTTTCTTT
d_call: TRBD1; clone_size: .; j_call: TRBJ1-2; v_call: TRBV7-2; cdr3_aa: CASSLTGVGYTF; cdr3_nt: TGTGCCAGCAGCTTGACAGGGGTAGGCTACACCTTC
d_call: .; clone_size: .; j_call: TRBJ1-2; v_call: TRBV2; cdr3_aa: CASSEDRDGYTF; cdr3_nt: TGTGCCAGCAGTGAGGACCGAGATGGCTACACCTTC
d_call: .; clone_size: .; j_call: TRBJ1-5; v_call: TRBV28; cdr3_aa: CASSSDKPQHF; cdr3_nt: TGTGCCAGCAGTTCCGATAAGCCCCAGCATTTT